Below are 17 T cell receptor beta chains sequenced from a single sample in a study of regulatory T cells in long-lasting Graves disease. Time point denoted: persistent/refractory GD, antithyroid drugs over 5 years with positive TRAb. PBMCs provided the RNA from which the TCR library was made. With iRepertoire HTBI primers and Arm-PCR of CDR3 regions, TCR beta libraries were built. TCRdb used MiXCR to reprocess the multiplex PCR reads, holding one entry per CDR3 protein. The sample shows 350,000 to 500,000 distinct CDR3 sequences, 20% to 25% of them seen only once. The specimen was peripheral blood mononuclear cells (PBMCs), collected when the disease was refractory, from a patient treated with antithyroid drugs. The receptor set was obtained from a female donor with Graves disease.

The chain couples TRBV15 to TRBJ1-1, with D hard to call. The ends were cut back, 0 bases at V and 4 bases at J, with 9 bases in the middle. Germline CDR1 and CDR2: LNHNV and YYDKDF (reference sequence). The CDR3 runs 14 residues. Written as DNA, the CDR3 is TGTGCCACCAGCAGAGAAAAGGGTAGCACTGAAGCTTTCTTT. Translating gives CATSREKGSTEAFF.

The J gene is TRBJ2-3, the V gene TRBV10-1; a possible D gene is TRBD2 (5 bases). This CDR3 has 15 residues. V was shortened by 6 bases and J by 4 bases, with 17 bases between the two germline ends. Germline CDR1 WNHNN, CDR2 SYGVQD (reference sequence). Written as DNA, the CDR3 is TGCGCCAGCAGGAGGACTTCACAACCCGCAGATACGCAGTATTTT. Protein: CASRRTSQPADTQYF.

The chain combines TRBV4-1 with TRBJ2-3, with 7 nucleotides matching TRBD2. CDR1 MGHRA and CDR2 YSYEKL come from the germline V gene. CDR3 length: 17 amino acids. V lost 0 bases, J lost 0 bases, and 6 bases stayed unmatched. CDR3 sequence reads: CASSQERLAESTDTQYF. The CDR3, as DNA: TGCGCCAGCAGCCAAGAACGCCTAGCGGAAAGCACAGATACGCAGTATTTT.

This clonotype was counted many times. V is TRBV28 and J is TRBJ1-4, with TRBD1 matching 9 bases. V was clipped by 5 bases and J by 0 bases; unmatched bases: 10. The germline gives CDR1 MDHEN, CDR2 SYDVKM. The CDR3 consists of 18 residues. CDR3 nucleotide sequence: TGTGCCAGCAGTCCCTATGGGGACAGGGTTCCAACTAATGAAAAACTGTTTTTT. It is translated as CASSPYGDRVPTNEKLFF.

This clonotype was recorded many times. This sequence joins TRBV2 and TRBJ2-2; D remains unclear. This CDR3 region has 13 residues. Germline V gives CDR1 SNHLY, CDR2 FYNNEI. V was clipped by 4 bases and J by 3 bases, with 6 bases between them. The CDR3 reads CASSGGYTGELFF. The CDR3 DNA follows: TGTGCCAGCAGTGGGGGTTACACCGGGGAGCTGTTTTTT. Full variable domain (rest looked up from reference TRBV2 and TRBJ2-2): EPEVTQTPSHQVTQMGQEVILRCVPISNHLYFYWYRQILGQKVEFLVSFYNNEISEKSEIFDDQFSVERPDGSNFTLKIRSTKLEDSAMYFCASSGGYTGELFFGEGSRLTVL.

This clonotype appeared many times. The gene calls are TRBV6-1 and TRBJ2-7; the D is unclear. V shed 6 bases and J shed 3 bases, with 12 bases lying between them. The CDR3 has 13 amino acids. Germline V gene sequence: CDR1 MNHNS, CDR2 SASEGT. CDR3 coding DNA: TGTGCCAGCAGGAGAATCCCCCGCTACGAGCAGTACTTC. Translating gives CASRRIPRYEQYF.

Concerning this clonotype itself: A much larger clone lies a single base off, so this may be a read error. The V and J genes are TRBV28 and TRBJ1-1; D remains unclear. Germline-derived CDR1 and CDR2 are MDHEN and SYDVKM. V was shortened by 7 bases and J by 0 bases, with 12 bases between the two germline ends. This CDR3 spans 14 amino acids. CDR3 nucleotides: TGTGCCAGCATCTCAGTAGGTTTGAACACTGAAGCTTTCTTT. Translating gives CASISVGLNTEAFF.

This clonotype has ten or more counts. The rearrangement uses TRBV28 and TRBJ2-5; 8 nucleotides match TRBD2. Germline CDR1 is MDHEN and CDR2 is SYDVKM. The junction had 14 bases not matched to a gene; V was cut back by 7 bases and J by 4 bases. The CDR3 consists of 16 residues. In DNA, the CDR3 is TGTGCCAGCAAGACTAGCGTTCCATGGGGAGGAGAGACCCAGTACTTC. It yields the protein CASKTSVPWGGETQYF.

This clonotype occurred a few times. The CDR3 DNA reads as TGCGCCAGCAGCCAAGAGGAGGGGAACTACGAGCAGTACTTC. It is translated as CASSQEEGNYEQYF. The rearrangement joins TRBV4-1 to TRBJ2-7, with D possibly matching TRBD2 (6 bases). CDR3 length: 14 residues. The germline V gene encodes CDR1 MGHRA and CDR2 YSYEKL. V lost 0 bases, J lost 3 bases, and 9 bases lay in between.

The J gene is TRBJ2-3, the V gene TRBV6-9, with 9 positions matching TRBD2. V lost 6 bases to trimming and J lost 3 bases; unmatched junction nucleotides: 7. The CDR3 consists of 15 residues. Germline V lookup: CDR1 MNHGY, CDR2 SVAAGI. The CDR3 spells CASSYASGTTDTQYF. The CDR3 DNA sequence: TGTGCCAGCAGCTATGCTAGCGGGACTACAGATACGCAGTATTTT.

There are many counts of this clonotype. This chain joins TRBV28 and TRBJ2-5; 8 bases are shared with TRBD2. The CDR3 runs to 16 residues. CDR1 MDHEN and CDR2 SYDVKM come from the germline V gene. V trimming: 3 bases; J trimming: 5 bases; junction bases outside the gene matches: 11. This chain's CDR3 is CASSFSSGSLGETQYF. For the CDR3, the DNA is TGTGCCAGCAGTTTCTCAAGCGGGAGCTTGGGGGAGACCCAGTACTTC.

This clonotype occurred many times. The chain has TRBV25-1 and TRBJ1-2; no clear D. The V gene lost 3 bases and the J gene lost 7 bases, with 21 bases spanning the gap. Germline lookup yields CDR1 MGHDK and CDR2 SYGVNS. The CDR3 consists of 16 residues. CDR3 sequence (DNA): TGTGCCAGCAGTGACAGTATGGGAGGACGGAACGGTGGCTACACCTTC. Translation gives CASSDSMGGRNGGYTF.

A note on this clonotype: A junction end diverges from the germline sequence, so it may reflect a read error. The chain couples TRBV28 to TRBJ2-2, with a possible D match to TRBD2 (5 bases). The germline CDR1 and CDR2 sequences are MDHEN and SYDVKM. This CDR3 spans 17 amino acids. CDR3 amino acids: CANSFSEGSRDTGELFF. Here the CDR3 DNA reads TGTGCCAACAGTTTCTCTGAGGGATCGAGGGACACCGGGGAGCTGTTTTTT.

This chain connects TRBV4-3 to TRBJ1-5; 9 nucleotides match TRBD1. V lost 4 bases and J lost 6; bases outside the gene matches: 10. The CDR3 consists of 16 residues. CDR1 is LGHNA and CDR2 is YSLEER in the germline V gene. The CDR3 is CASSRAGDRVPQPQHF. DNA for the CDR3: TGCGCCAGCAGCCGAGCGGGGGACAGGGTGCCTCAGCCCCAGCATTTT.

The chain employs TRBV2 and TRBJ2-1; 9 bases fit TRBD2. The CDR3 runs to 14 residues. Germline-derived CDR1 and CDR2 are SNHLY and FYNNEI. V lost 6 bases, J lost 7 bases, and 7 bases stayed unmatched. The CDR3 reads CASSPPSGINEQFF. For the CDR3, the DNA is TGTGCCAGCAGCCCTCCTAGCGGGATAAATGAGCAGTTCTTC.

This clonotype showed up many times. Here the CDR3 DNA reads TGCAGTGCTCTGGACAGCCAAGAGACCCAGTACTTC. The encoded protein is CSALDSQETQYF. The J gene is TRBJ2-5, the V gene TRBV20-1; D possibly corresponds to TRBD1 (6 bases). V lost 5 bases and J 1 base, leaving 8 bases between the germline ends. CDR1 is DFQATT and CDR2 is SNEGSKA in the germline V gene (reference sequence). This CDR3 is 12 amino acids long.

This clonotype was picked up many times. CDR3 sequence: CSAPSVGTQYF. The DNA for the CDR3 is TGCAGTGCTCCTAGCGTCGGGACCCAGTACTTC. V is TRBV20-1 and J is TRBJ2-5, with D possibly being TRBD2 (6 bases). There are 11 residues in the CDR3. Trimming stripped 5 bases from V and 7 bases from J, with 11 bases between. Germline V gene lookup returns CDR1 DFQATT and CDR2 SNEGSKA (reference sequence).